This T cell receptor (beta chain) is drawn from a study of blood T cells in healthy people across ages. Then a second PCR, running about 7 to 11 cycles, was carried out with a sample-barcoded 5' primer and a J-beta primer mix. TCRdb re-called the 5' RACE reads with MiXCR, one entry per CDR3 protein. The table has fewer than 600,000 distinct CDR3 sequences, around a quarter seen once. A word on this clonotype: The antigen remains undetermined.

The ends were cut back, 2 bases at V and 7 bases at J, with 10 bases in the middle. The CDR3 loop spans 13 amino acids. CDR1 and CDR2 from the germline V gene are SGHRS and YFSETQ. General study points: Both naive CD4+ cell counts and diversity were greater in long-lived donors than in aged donors. Researchers judged that diversity estimates from one million T cells fell short of true values.

This sample was shared with a second study, whose subject was T cells of mothers and their children. That investigation notes: Using about 1.5 ug per 15 ul, all extracted RNA underwent cDNA synthesis. Reads recorded for TCR beta CDR3 numbered over 8.5 million per mother and about 3 million per child.

This chain connects TRBV5-1 to TRBJ2-1; D perhaps matches TRBD2 (5 bases). The TCR originated in a boy aged 2-15 years in good health. The sequenced sample was blood. The CDR3 here is CASSFSRGNEQFF. The CDR3 region has the DNA TGCGCCAGCAGCTTTTCGAGAGGGAATGAGCAGTTCTTC.